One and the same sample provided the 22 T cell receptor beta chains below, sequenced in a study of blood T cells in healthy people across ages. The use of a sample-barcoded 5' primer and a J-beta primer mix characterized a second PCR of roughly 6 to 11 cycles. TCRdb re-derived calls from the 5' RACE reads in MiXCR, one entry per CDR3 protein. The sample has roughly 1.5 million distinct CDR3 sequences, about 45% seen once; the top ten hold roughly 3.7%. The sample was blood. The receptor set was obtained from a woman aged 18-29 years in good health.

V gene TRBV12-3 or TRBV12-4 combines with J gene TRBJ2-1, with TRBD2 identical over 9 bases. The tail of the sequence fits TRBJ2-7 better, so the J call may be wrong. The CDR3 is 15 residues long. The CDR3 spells CASSEGLAGDREQYF. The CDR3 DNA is TGTGCCAGCAGTGAGGGACTAGCAGGAGACCGCGAGCAGTACTTC.

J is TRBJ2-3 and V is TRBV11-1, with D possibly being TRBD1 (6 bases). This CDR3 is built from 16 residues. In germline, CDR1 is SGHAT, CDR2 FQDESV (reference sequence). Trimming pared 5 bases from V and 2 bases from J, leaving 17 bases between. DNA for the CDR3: TGTGCCAGCAGCCGTCCCGCAGACAGGCCCACAGATACGCAGTATTTT. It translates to CASSRPADRPTDTQYF.

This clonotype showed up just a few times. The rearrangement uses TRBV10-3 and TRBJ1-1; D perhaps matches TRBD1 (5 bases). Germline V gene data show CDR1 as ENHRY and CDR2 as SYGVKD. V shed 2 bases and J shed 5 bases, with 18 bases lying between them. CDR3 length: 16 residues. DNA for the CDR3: TGTGCCATCAGTGAGCTCGCGGACACCACTGGGACTGAAGCTTTCTTT. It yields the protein CAISELADTTGTEAFF.

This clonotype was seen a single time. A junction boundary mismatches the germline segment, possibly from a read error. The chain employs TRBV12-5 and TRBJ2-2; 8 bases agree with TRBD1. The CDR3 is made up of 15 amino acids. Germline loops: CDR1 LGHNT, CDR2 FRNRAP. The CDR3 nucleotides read TGTGCTGGTGGGTCGGACAGGGTGAACACCGGGGAGCTGTTTTTT. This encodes CAGGSDRVNTGELFF. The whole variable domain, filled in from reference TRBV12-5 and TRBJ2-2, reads DARVTQTPRHKVTEMGQEVTMRCQPILGHNTVFWYRQTMMQGLELLAYFRNRAPLDDSGMPKDRFSAEMPDATLATLKIQPSEPRDSAVYFCAGGSDRVNTGELFFGEGSRLTVL.

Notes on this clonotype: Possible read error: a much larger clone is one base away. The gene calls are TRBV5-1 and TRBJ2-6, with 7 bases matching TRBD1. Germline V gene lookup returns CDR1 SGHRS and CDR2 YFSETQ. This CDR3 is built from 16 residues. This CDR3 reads CAGSLGQSSGANVLTF. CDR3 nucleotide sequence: TGCGCCGGCAGCTTGGGACAGAGCTCTGGGGCCAACGTCCTGACTTTC.

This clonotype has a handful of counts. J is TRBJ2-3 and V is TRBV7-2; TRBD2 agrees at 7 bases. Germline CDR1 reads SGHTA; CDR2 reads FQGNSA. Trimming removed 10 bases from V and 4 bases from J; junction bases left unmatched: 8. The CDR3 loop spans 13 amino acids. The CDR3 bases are TGTGCCACCCCGACTAGCTTGGCAGATACGCAGTATTTT. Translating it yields CATPTSLADTQYF.

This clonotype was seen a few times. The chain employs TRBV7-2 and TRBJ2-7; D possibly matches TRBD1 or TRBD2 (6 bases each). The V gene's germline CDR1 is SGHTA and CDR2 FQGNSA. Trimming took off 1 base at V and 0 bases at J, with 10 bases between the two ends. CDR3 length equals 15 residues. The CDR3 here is CASSLDGGASYEQYF. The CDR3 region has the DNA TGTGCCAGCAGCTTAGACGGGGGCGCCTCCTACGAGCAGTACTTC.

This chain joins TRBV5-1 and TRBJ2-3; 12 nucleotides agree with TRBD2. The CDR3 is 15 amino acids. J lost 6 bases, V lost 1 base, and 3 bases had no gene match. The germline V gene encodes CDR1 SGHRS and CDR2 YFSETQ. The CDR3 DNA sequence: TGCGCCAGCAGCTTGTTGACTAGCGGGAGTGATACGCAGTATTTT. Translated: CASSLLTSGSDTQYF.

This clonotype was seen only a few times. CDR3: CASRSQTDTQYF. CDR3 bases: TGTGCCAGCAGATCGCAGACAGATACGCAGTATTTT. The chain uses TRBV6-5 and TRBJ2-3, with unresolved D. V was trimmed by 6 bases and J by 3 bases, leaving 7 bases between them. Looked up from germline, CDR1 is MNHEY and CDR2 is SVGAGI. The CDR3 has 12 amino acids.

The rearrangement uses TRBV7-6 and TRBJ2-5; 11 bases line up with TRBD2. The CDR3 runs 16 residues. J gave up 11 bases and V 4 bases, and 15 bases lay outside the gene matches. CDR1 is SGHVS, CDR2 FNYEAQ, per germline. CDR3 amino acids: CASSSLAGGLYNEQYF. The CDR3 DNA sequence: TGTGCCAGCAGCTCCCTAGCGGGGGGCCTCTACAATGAGCAGTACTTC.

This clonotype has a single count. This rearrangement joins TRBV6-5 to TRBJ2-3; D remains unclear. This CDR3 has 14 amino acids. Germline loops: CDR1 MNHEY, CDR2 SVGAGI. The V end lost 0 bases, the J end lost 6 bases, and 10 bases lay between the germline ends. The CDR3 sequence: CASSYSRSLDTQYF. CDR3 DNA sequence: TGTGCCAGCAGTTACTCGAGGTCTCTGGATACGCAGTATTTT.

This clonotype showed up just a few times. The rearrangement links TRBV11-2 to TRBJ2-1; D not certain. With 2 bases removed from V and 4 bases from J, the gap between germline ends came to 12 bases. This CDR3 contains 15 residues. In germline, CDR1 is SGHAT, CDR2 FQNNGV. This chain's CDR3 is CASSLTESRYNEQFF. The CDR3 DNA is TGTGCCAGCAGCTTAACAGAGTCGCGGTACAATGAGCAGTTCTTC.

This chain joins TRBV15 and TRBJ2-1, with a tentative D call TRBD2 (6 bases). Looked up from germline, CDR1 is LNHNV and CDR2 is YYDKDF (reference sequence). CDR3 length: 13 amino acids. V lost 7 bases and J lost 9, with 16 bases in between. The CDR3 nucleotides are TGTGCCACCAAAAGCGGAGTGGAGGGTGAGCAGTTCTTC. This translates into CATKSGVEGEQFF.

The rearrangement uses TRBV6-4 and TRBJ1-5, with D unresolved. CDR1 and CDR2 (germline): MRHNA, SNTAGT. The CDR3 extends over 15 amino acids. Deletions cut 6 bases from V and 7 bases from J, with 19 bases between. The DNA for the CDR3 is TGTGCCAGCAGCCCTACCGGGGAGGGTGGACAGCCCCAGCATTTT. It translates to CASSPTGEGGQPQHF.

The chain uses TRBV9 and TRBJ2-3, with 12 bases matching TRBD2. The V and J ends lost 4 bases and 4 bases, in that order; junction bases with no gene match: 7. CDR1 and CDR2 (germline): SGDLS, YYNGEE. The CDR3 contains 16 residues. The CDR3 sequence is CASSNRLAGAPDTQYF. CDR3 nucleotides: TGTGCCAGCAGCAACCGACTAGCGGGAGCCCCAGATACGCAGTATTTT.

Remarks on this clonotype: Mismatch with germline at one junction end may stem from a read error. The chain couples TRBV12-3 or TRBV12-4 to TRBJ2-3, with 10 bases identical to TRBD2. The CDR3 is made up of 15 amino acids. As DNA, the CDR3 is TGTGCCAGCAGTCTAGCGGGAGCCCACGCAGATGTGCAGTATTTT. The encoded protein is CASSLAGAHADVQYF.

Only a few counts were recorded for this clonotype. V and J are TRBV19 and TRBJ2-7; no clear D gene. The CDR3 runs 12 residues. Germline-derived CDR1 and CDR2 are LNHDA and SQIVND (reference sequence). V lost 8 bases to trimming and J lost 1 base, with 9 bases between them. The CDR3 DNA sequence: TGTGCCAGTTCAGACGCTTCCTACGAGCAGTACTTC. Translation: CASSDASYEQYF.

The CDR3 DNA reads TGTGCCATCAGCATTAGAGACAGTGAGCAGTTCTTC. Its protein product is CAISIRDSEQFF. The genes are TRBV10-3 and TRBJ2-1; the D gene is possibly TRBD1 (5 bases). V was trimmed by 6 bases and J by 9 bases, leaving 12 bases between them. This CDR3 spans 12 amino acids. Germline CDR1 ENHRY, CDR2 SYGVKD.

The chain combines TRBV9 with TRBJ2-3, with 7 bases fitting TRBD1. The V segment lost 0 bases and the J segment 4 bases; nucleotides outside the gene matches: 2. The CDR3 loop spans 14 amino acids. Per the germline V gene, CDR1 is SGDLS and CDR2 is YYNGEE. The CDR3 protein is CASSVGDRADTQYF. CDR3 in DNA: TGTGCCAGCAGCGTAGGAGACAGGGCAGATACGCAGTATTTT.

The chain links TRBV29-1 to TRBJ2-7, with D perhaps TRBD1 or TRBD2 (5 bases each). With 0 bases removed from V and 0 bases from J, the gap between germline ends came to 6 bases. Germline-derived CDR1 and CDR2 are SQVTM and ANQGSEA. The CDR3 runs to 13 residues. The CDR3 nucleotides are TGCAGCGTTGAAGAGGGACCCTCCTACGAGCAGTACTTC. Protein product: CSVEEGPSYEQYF.

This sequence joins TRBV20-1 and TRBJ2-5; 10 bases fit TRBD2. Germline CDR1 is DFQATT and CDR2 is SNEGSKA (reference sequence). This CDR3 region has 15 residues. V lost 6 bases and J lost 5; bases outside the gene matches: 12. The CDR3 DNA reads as TGCAGTGCCCCTGCTGAGCGGGGGGGCATGGAGACCCAGTACTTC. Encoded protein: CSAPAERGGMETQYF.

DNA of the CDR3: TGTGCCAGCAGCTTAAAGAGCTCGGGTAGGGGGCGGATCTACGAGCAGTACTTC. It yields the protein CASSLKSSGRGRIYEQYF. V gene TRBV11-2 combines with J gene TRBJ2-7; 7 positions agree with TRBD1. There are 18 residues in the CDR3. Trimming cost V 2 bases and J 3 bases; bases outside gene matches: 16. CDR1 is SGHAT and CDR2 is FQNNGV in the germline V gene.